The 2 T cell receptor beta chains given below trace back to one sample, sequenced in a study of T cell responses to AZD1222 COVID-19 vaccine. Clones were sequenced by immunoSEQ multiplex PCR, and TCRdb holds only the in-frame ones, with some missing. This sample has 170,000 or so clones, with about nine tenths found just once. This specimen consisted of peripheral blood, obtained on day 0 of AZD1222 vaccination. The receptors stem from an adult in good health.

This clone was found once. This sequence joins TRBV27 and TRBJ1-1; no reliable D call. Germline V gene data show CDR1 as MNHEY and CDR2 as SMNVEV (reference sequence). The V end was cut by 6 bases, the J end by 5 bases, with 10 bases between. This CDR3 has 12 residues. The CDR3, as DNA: TGTGCCAGCAGAGTCGGACGGACTGAAGCTTTCTTT. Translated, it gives CASRVGRTEAFF.

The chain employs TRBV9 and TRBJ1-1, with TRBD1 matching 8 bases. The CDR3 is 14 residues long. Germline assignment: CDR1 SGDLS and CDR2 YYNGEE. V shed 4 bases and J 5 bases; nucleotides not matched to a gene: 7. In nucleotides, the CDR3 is TGTGCCAGCAGCATCAGGGGGCTTGAGACTGAAGCTTTCTTT. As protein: CASSIRGLETEAFF.